The clone carrying this T cell receptor beta chain was counted only a few times. Its antigen is unknown. Total RNA was extracted at no less than 6 micrograms per sample. Trimming shortened V by 0 bases and J by 0 bases, and 10 bases separated the two germline ends. Germline loops: CDR1 SGHRS, CDR2 YFSETQ. The CDR3 runs to 16 residues. The data are from a study of blood T cells in healthy people across ages. General study results and limits: No conclusive comparison of naive versus antigen-experienced cells was possible with unsorted PBMCs. A roughly linear fall in TCR beta diversity per million T cells was seen with increasing age.

The use of a sample-barcoded 5' primer and a J-beta primer mix characterized a second PCR of roughly 7 to 11 cycles. Via MiXCR, TCRdb re-called the 5' RACE reads, giving one row per CDR3 protein. The table lists 1.5 million to 2 million distinct CDR3 sequences, 28% of them singletons. This TCR derives from a woman in her 30s in good health. The rearrangement links TRBV5-1 to TRBJ2-4; tentative D call: TRBD1 (5 bases). Material: blood. This chain's CDR3 is CASSLGQLLAKNIQYF. The CDR3 DNA is TGCGCCAGCAGCTTGGGACAGCTACTAGCCAAAAACATTCAGTACTTC.